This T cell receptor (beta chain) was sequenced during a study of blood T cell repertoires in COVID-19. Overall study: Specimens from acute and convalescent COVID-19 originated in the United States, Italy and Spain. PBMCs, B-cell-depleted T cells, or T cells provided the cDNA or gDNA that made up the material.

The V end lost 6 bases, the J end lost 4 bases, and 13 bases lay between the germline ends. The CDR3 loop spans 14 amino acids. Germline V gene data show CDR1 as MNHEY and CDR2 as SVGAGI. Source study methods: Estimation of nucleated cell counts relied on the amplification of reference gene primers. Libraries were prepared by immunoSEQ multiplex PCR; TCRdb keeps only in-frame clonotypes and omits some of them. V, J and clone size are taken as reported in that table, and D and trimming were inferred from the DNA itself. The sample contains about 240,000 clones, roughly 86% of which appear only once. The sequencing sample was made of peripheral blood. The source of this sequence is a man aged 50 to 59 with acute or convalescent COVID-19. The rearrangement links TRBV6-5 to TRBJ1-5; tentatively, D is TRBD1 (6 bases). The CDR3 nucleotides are TGTGCCAGCAGCTACACCACAGGGAATCAGCCCCAGCATTTT. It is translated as CASSYTTGNQPQHF.